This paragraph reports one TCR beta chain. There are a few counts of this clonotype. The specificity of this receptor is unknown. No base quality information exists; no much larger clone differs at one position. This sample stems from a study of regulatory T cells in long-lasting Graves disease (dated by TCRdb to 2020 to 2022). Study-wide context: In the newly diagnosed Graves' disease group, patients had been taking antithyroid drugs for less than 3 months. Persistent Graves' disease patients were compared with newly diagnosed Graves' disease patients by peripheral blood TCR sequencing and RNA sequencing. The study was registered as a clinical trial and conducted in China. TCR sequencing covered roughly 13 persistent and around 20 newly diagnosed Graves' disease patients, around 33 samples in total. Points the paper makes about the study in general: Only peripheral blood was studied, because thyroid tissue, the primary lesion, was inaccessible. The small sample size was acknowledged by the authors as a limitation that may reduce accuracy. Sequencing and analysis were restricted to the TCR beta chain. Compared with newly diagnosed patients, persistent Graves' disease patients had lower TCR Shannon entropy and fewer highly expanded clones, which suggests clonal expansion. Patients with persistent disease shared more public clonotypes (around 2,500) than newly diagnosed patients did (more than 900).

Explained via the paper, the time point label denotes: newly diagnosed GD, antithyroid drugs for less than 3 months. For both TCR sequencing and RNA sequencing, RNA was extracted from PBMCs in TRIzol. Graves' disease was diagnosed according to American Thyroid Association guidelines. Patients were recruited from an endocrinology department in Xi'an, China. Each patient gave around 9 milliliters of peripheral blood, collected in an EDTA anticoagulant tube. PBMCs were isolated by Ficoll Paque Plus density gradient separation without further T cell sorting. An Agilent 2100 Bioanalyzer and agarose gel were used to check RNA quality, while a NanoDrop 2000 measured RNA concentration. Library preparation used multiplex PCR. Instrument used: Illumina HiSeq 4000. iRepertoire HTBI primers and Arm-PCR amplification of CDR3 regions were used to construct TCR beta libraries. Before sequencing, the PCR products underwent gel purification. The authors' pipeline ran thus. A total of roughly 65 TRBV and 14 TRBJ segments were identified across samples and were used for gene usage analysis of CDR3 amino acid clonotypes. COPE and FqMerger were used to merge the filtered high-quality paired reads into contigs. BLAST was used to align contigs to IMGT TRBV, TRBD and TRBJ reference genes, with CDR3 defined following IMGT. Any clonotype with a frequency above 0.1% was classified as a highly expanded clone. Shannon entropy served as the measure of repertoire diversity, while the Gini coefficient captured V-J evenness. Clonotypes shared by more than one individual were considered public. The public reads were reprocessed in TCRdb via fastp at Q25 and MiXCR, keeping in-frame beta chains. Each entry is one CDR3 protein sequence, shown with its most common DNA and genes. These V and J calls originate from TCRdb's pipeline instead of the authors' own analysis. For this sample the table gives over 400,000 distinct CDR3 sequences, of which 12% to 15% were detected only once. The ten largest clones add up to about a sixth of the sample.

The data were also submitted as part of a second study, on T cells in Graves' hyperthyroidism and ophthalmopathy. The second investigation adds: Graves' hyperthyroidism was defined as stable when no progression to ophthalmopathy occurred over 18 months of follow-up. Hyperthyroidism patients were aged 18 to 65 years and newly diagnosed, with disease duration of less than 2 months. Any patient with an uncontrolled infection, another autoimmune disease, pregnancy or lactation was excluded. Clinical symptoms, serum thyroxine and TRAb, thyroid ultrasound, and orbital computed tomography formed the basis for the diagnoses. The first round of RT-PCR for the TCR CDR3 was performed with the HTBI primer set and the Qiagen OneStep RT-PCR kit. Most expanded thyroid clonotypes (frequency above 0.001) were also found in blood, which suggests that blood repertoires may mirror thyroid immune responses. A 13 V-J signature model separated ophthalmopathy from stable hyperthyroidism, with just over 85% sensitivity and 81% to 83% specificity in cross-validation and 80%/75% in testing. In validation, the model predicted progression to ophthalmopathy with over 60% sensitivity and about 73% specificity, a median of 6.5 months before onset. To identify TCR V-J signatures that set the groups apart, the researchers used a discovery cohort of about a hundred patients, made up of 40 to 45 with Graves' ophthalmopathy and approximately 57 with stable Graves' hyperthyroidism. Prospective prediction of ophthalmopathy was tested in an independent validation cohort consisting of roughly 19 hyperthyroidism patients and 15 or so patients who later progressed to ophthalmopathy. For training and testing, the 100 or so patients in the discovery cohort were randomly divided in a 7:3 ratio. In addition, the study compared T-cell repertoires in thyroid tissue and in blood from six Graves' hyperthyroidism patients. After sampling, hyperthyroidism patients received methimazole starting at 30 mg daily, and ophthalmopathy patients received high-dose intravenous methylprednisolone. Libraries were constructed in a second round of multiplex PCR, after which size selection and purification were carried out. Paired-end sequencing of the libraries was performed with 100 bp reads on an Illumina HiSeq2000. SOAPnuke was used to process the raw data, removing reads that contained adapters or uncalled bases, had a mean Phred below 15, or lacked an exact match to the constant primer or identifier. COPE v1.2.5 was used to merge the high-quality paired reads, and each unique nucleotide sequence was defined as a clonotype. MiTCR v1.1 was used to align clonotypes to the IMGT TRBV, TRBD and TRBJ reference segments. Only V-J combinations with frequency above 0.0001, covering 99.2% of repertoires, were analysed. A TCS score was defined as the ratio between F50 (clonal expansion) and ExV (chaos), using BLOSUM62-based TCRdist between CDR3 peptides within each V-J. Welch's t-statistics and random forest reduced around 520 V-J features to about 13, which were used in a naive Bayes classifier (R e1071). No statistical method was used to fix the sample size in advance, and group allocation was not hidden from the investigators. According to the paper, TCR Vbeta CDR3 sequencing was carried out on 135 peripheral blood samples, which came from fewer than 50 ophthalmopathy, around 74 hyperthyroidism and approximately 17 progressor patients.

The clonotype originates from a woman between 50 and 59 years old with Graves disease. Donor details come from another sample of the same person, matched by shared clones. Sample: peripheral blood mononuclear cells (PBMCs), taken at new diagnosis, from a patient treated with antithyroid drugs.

The base sequence is TGTGCCAGCAGCCACAGGGGGCGCCGGGGCGATGAGCAGTTCTTC. This encodes CASSHRGRRGDEQFF. The V and J segments used are TRBV9 and TRBJ2-1, with 9 bases in between that match TRBD1. As encoded in the germline V gene, CDR1 is SGDLS while CDR2 is YYNGEE. Germline trimming amounts to 4 bases on V and 8 bases on J, with 10 as the count of junction bases outside the gene matches. From its cysteine to its phenylalanine, the CDR3 spans 15 amino acids. Of all the DNA, just the CDR3 is kept, 45 bases in frame from base 1.